The 10 T cell receptor beta chains in this list originate from one sample, sequenced in a study of Ad26.COV2.S vaccination and SARS-CoV-2 variants. Stated treatment: about 20 received Ad26.COV2.S at low or high dose, single or two shots; five or six received placebo; per-sample allocation not given. Following the first vaccine or placebo injection, samples were taken on day 63. Libraries were prepared by immunoSEQ multiplex PCR; TCRdb keeps only in-frame clonotypes and omits some of them. Among almost 400,000 clones listed, 75% to 90% were seen once. The sequencing used peripheral blood, collected in a trial of Ad26.COV2.S vaccine versus placebo. The receptors stem from a person between 18 and 65 years old who received the Ad26.COV2.S COVID-19 vaccine or a placebo.

The chain uses TRBV27 and TRBJ2-2; TRBD2 matches at 13 bases. V dropped 4 bases and J dropped 5; count of bases not matched to a gene: 13. Germline CDR1 and CDR2: MNHEY and SMNVEV (reference sequence). The CDR3 extends over 19 amino acids. CDR3 coding DNA: TGTGCCAGCAGTTCGGACCCGGGACTAGCGGGACCTATAACCGGGGAGCTGTTTTTT. Translating it yields CASSSDPGLAGPITGELFF.

The V gene is TRBV18, the J gene TRBJ2-5; 10 nucleotides match TRBD1. CDR3 length equals 15 residues. J lost 4 bases, V lost 3 bases, and 5 bases had no gene match. In germline, CDR1 is KGHSH, CDR2 LQKENI. CDR3: CASSPDRGKGETQYF. CDR3 sequence (DNA): TGTGCCAGCTCACCGGACAGGGGGAAGGGAGAGACCCAGTACTTC.

The V and J genes are TRBV5-6 and TRBJ2-5, with D uncertain. Looked up from germline, CDR1 is SGHDT and CDR2 is YYEEEE. Trimming removed 2 bases from V and 2 bases from J, with 4 bases in between. This CDR3 comprises 12 residues. CDR3 in amino acids: CASSFGQETQYF. Here the CDR3 DNA reads TGTGCCAGCAGCTTCGGGCAAGAGACCCAGTACTTC.

V is TRBV24-1 and J is TRBJ2-1; D unclear. Trimming cost V 4 bases and J 6 bases, with 21 bases left between them. The CDR3 has 17 residues. Looked up from germline, CDR1 is KGHDR and CDR2 is SFDVKD. For the CDR3, the DNA is TGTGCCACCAGTGAGCCCTCCCCGGACGGCGGAAGCAATGAGCAGTTCTTC. Protein: CATSEPSPDGGSNEQFF.

This sequence joins TRBV27 and TRBJ1-2; D might be TRBD1 (5 bases). The CDR3 length is 14 residues. From germline, CDR1 is MNHEY and CDR2 SMNVEV (reference sequence). V lost 5 bases to trimming and J lost 1 base, with 11 bases between them. The CDR3 DNA sequence: TGTGCCAGCAGTCCCCAGGGCAATAACTATGGCTACACCTTC. Its translation is CASSPQGNNYGYTF.

The chain joins TRBV6-5 to TRBJ1-2; D is unresolved. Germline CDR1 MNHEY, CDR2 SVGAGI. This CDR3 spans 15 amino acids. The ends were cut back, 7 bases at V and 3 bases at J, with 18 bases in the middle. This CDR3 is CASIFRPLGDYGYTF. DNA for the CDR3: TGTGCCAGCATTTTTAGACCTCTCGGGGACTATGGCTACACCTTC.

The chain has TRBV28 and TRBJ1-1; 7 bases line up with TRBD1. Per the germline V gene, CDR1 is MDHEN and CDR2 is SYDVKM. The CDR3 totals 13 residues. Germline trimming cut 8 bases from V and 6 bases from J; bases unmatched to any gene: 9. CDR3 nucleotide sequence: TGTGCCAGCGCAGGGGGAAGGGGCTCTGAAGCTTTCTTT. Residues: CASAGGRGSEAFF.

J is TRBJ2-6 and V is TRBV7-3; D is possibly TRBD1 (7 bases). The germline V and J ends were trimmed by 5 bases and 1 base, with 27 bases remaining between them. The CDR3 is 21 residues long. The V gene's germline CDR1 is SGHTA and CDR2 FQGTGA. In DNA, the CDR3 is TGTGCCAGCAGCCCAAGGGCGGTGGGGGGACAGAGGTGGTCTGGGGCCAACGTCCTGACTTTC. Its protein is CASSPRAVGGQRWSGANVLTF.

This sequence joins TRBV28 and TRBJ2-7, with 7 bases that match TRBD2. Trimming removed 10 bases from V and 0 bases from J; junction bases left unmatched: 15. The CDR3 consists of 16 residues. CDR1 is MDHEN and CDR2 is SYDVKM in the germline V gene. CDR3 sequence reads: CATFGGRRGASYEQYF. CDR3 sequence (DNA): TGTGCCACCTTCGGGGGGAGGAGGGGTGCCTCCTACGAGCAGTACTTC.

The chain recombines TRBV7-8 with TRBJ2-4; 9 positions match TRBD2. This CDR3 comprises 15 residues. CDR1 is SGHVS and CDR2 is FQNEAQ in the germline V gene. J was trimmed by 5 bases and V by 3 bases; bases with no gene match: 5. CDR3 in amino acids: CASSLGLAGENIQYF. In DNA, the CDR3 is TGTGCCAGCAGCTTGGGCTTAGCGGGGGAAAACATTCAGTACTTC.